These T cell receptor beta chains were read from a single sample in a study of OX40 agonist ivuxolimab in advanced cancers. Sequencing was performed with immunoSEQ multiplex PCR; in TCRdb, only in-frame clones are kept and a portion is missing. Of approximately 58,000 clones in the sample, 86% are singletons; the top ten hold around 2.5%. The starting material was CD4+ or CD8+ T cells sorted from blood, obtained in a trial of the OX40 agonist ivuxolimab. All receptors derive from an adult with an advanced solid tumor such as melanoma, head and neck, liver or kidney cancer. Both conserved end residues are part of each CDR3. The D gene is left open where the match is weak. Size is omitted from some rows. Given values are once, few, many or a class for expanded clones.

CDR3nt,CDR3aa,j_gene,d_gene,v_gene,abundance
TGTGCCAGCAGCGCCACGGGGGGCGCAGATACGCAGTATTTT,CASSATGGADTQYF,TRBJ2-3,-,TRBV9,-
TGTGCCAGCAGCTTGGACCGGTACGAGCAGTACTTC,CASSLDRYEQYF,TRBJ2-7,-,TRBV5-8,-
TGTGCCAGCAGCATAGCGTATAGCAATCAGCCCCAGCATTTT,CASSIAYSNQPQHF,TRBJ1-5,-,TRBV27,-
TGTGCCATCAGTGCCGGGGGGTCAGGGGGGGAGACCCAGTACTTC,CAISAGGSGGETQYF,TRBJ2-5,-,TRBV10-3,once
TGTGCCAGCTCACTCTCGACCCCTACGAACACTGAAGCTTTCTTT,CASSLSTPTNTEAFF,TRBJ1-1,-,TRBV18,few
TGTGCCAGCAGTTACTCGGTCGGGGGTAGAGGCTACACCTTC,CASSYSVGGRGYTF,TRBJ1-2,-,TRBV6-5,few
TGTGCCAGTAGGTGGGCAGACCTGATTCAGCCCCAGCATTTT,CASRWADLIQPQHF,TRBJ1-5,-,TRBV19,-
TGTGCCAGCGGGGACAGGGGGTCCGAAGCTTTCTTT,CASGDRGSEAFF,TRBJ1-1,TRBD1,TRBV2,-
TGTGCCAGCAAATCCGGAGCCGGCGCGGGTATAGGCTACACCTTC,CASKSGAGAGIGYTF,TRBJ1-2,-,TRBV6-6,-
TGCGCCAGCAGCTTCGGGAACACTGAAGCTTTCTTT,CASSFGNTEAFF,TRBJ1-1,-,TRBV5-1,-
TGCGCCAGCAGCTTGGCGGCGGGGGGAGGAGATACGCAGTATTTT,CASSLAAGGGDTQYF,TRBJ2-3,TRBD2,TRBV5-1,-
TGTGCCAGCAGAACAGGACAGGAGGGGACTGAAGCTTTCTTT,CASRTGQEGTEAFF,TRBJ1-1,TRBD1,TRBV11-3,-
TGTGCCAGCAGCCAAGAAGCAGGGACGACGAATTCACCCCTCCACTTT,CASSQEAGTTNSPLHF,TRBJ1-6,-,TRBV4-2,-
TGTGCCAGCACGACGGTACAACACCCCACAGATACGCAGTATTTT,CASTTVQHPTDTQYF,TRBJ2-3,-,TRBV28,-
TGTGCCAGCAGTGACCCCTACAGGAACGAGCAGTACTTC,CASSDPYRNEQYF,TRBJ2-7,-,TRBV25-1,-
TGTGCCAGCAACCTGGGACAGGGCACCTACGAGCAGTACTTC,CASNLGQGTYEQYF,TRBJ2-7,TRBD1,TRBV6-5,few
TGTGCCAGCAGCCGCCAACAGGGGTCGAGGCCCCAGTACTTC,CASSRQQGSRPQYF,TRBJ2-5,TRBD1,TRBV7-2,-
TGCGCCAGCAGCGTGGACAGGGTTGGCGAAAAACTGTTTTTT,CASSVDRVGEKLFF,TRBJ1-4,TRBD1,TRBV5-1,-
TGTGCCAGCAGCCAAGAAGGGCGGGGCGGCAACACCGGGGAGCTGTTTTTT,CASSQEGRGGNTGELFF,TRBJ2-2,-,TRBV4-2,-
TGCGCCAGCAGTAGGTATAGGGGAGACACCGCCTCGTGGAACACCGGGGAGCTGTTTTTT,CASSRYRGDTASWNTGELFF,TRBJ2-2,-,TRBV5-1,-
TGTGCCAGCAGCTGGGAGGACGGCGGGGAGCTGTTTTTT,CASSWEDGGELFF,TRBJ2-2,-,TRBV7-2,-
TGTGCCAGCAGCTTAGGATCAGCCAAAAACATTCAGTACTTC,CASSLGSAKNIQYF,TRBJ2-4,-,TRBV11-1,-
TGTGCCAGCAGCTTAAAGGGTGAGACCCAGTACTTC,CASSLKGETQYF,TRBJ2-5,-,TRBV7-2,-
TGTGCCAGCAGTGATGCGCCCAGCGTCGGGTTAAACACAGATACGCAGTATTTT,CASSDAPSVGLNTDTQYF,TRBJ2-3,-,TRBV6-4,-
TGTGCCAGCAGATCGCCGGGACAGGGATTCACTGAAGCTTTCTTT,CASRSPGQGFTEAFF,TRBJ1-1,TRBD1,TRBV6-5,-
TGTGCCAGCAGACCCCGGGACAGGGAGTACGAGCAGTACTTC,CASRPRDREYEQYF,TRBJ2-7,TRBD1,TRBV6-5,-
TGTGCCAGCAGTTACTCGCGGACAGCGGACACTGAAGCTTTCTTT,CASSYSRTADTEAFF,TRBJ1-1,-,TRBV6-5,-
TGTGCCAGCAGCCAGTCGCCCACAGGTAATCAGCCCCAGCATTTT,CASSQSPTGNQPQHF,TRBJ1-5,-,TRBV4-2,-
TGTGCCAGTTTCCAGGGTGGAAACACCATATATTTT,CASFQGGNTIYF,TRBJ1-3,-,TRBV6-1,-
TGTGCCAGCAGCTTAGGGTACAGGACAGGTTCCTATGGCTACACCTTC,CASSLGYRTGSYGYTF,TRBJ1-2,TRBD1,TRBV7-2,-
TGTGCCAGCAGCTCGGCGGGGGGGCGAGGCTATGGCTACACCTTC,CASSSAGGRGYGYTF,TRBJ1-2,-,TRBV14,-
TGTGCCAGCCTCCAAGGGGCCAAAAGGTCTAATGAAAAACTGTTTTTT,CASLQGAKRSNEKLFF,TRBJ1-4,-,TRBV9,-
TGTGCCAGCAGCTTTCTGCAGGGAGGTGAAGCTTTCTTT,CASSFLQGGEAFF,TRBJ1-1,-,TRBV11-2,-
TGTGCCAGCAGCGCGGGACAGGGAACGTATGGCTACACCTTC,CASSAGQGTYGYTF,TRBJ1-2,TRBD1,TRBV11-1,-
TGTGCCAGCAGCCCTCGCCCCGGGATCCCCGGGGAGCTGTTTTTT,CASSPRPGIPGELFF,TRBJ2-2,-,TRBV7-3,-
TGCGCCAGCAGCTTCTCGGTGACAGGGGGCTCGGCTGGAAACACCATATATTTT,CASSFSVTGGSAGNTIYF,TRBJ1-3,TRBD1,TRBV5-1,-
TGTGCCAGCAGCCGCGGGGACAGGGGGCTAACTAATGAAAAACTGTTTTTT,CASSRGDRGLTNEKLFF,TRBJ1-4,TRBD1,TRBV4-2,-
TGCGCCAGCAGCCAAGACTCGACAACCTCTGGAAACACCATATATTTT,CASSQDSTTSGNTIYF,TRBJ1-3,-,TRBV4-1,once
TGTGCCATCAGTGACGGGATTCCAAATTCACCCCTCCACTTT,CAISDGIPNSPLHF,TRBJ1-6,-,TRBV10-3,-
TGTGCCAGCAGCTTACAGGGGGTCCATGGCTACACCTTC,CASSLQGVHGYTF,TRBJ1-2,TRBD1,TRBV28,few
TGTGCCAGCAGCTCTAGGACAGGGGAGACCCAGTACTTC,CASSSRTGETQYF,TRBJ2-5,TRBD1,TRBV11-3,-
TGTGCCAGCAGCGTAGGAGGGACACCATCTGGAAACACCATATATTTT,CASSVGGTPSGNTIYF,TRBJ1-3,-,TRBV9,-
TGTGCCAGCTCACCAGAGAGGGGCGCGGAGACCCAGTACTTC,CASSPERGAETQYF,TRBJ2-5,-,TRBV18,-
TGTGGAATCTCTGAACGAGGAGGGGGGAATGAGCAGTTCTTC,CGISERGGGNEQFF,TRBJ2-1,-,TRBV6-1,once
TGCAGTGGAAGACAGGGTACAACCGGGGGGACCCAGTACTTC,CSGRQGTTGGTQYF,TRBJ2-5,-,TRBV29-1,-
TGTGCCAGCAGTCGAATCAACTATGGCTACACCTTC,CASSRINYGYTF,TRBJ1-2,-,TRBV5-4,-
TGTGCCAGCAGTGCCCGGGGTAGCAATCAGCCCCAGCATTTT,CASSARGSNQPQHF,TRBJ1-5,-,TRBV6-6,once